Detailed here is one TCR beta chain. V lost 0 bases and J lost 7; bases outside the gene matches: 4. Germline values: CDR1 LGHNA, CDR2 YSLEER. CDR3 length: 15 residues. TCRdb's table, derived via immunoSEQ multiplex PCR, lists solely in-frame clones and lacks some. The sample contains under 55,000 clones, approximately 93% of which appear only once. This record belongs to a study of T cell changes during pregnancy in multiple sclerosis. Sequenced material: peripheral blood, taken in the second trimester of pregnancy. The receptor was derived from a female donor with multiple sclerosis, enrolled in a pregnancy study. This chain connects TRBV4-3 to TRBJ2-1, with TRBD2 matching 9 bases. CDR3 sequence (DNA): TGCGCCAGCAGCCAAGACAAAGGACTAGCGAATGAGCAGTTCTTC. As protein: CASSQDKGLANEQFF.